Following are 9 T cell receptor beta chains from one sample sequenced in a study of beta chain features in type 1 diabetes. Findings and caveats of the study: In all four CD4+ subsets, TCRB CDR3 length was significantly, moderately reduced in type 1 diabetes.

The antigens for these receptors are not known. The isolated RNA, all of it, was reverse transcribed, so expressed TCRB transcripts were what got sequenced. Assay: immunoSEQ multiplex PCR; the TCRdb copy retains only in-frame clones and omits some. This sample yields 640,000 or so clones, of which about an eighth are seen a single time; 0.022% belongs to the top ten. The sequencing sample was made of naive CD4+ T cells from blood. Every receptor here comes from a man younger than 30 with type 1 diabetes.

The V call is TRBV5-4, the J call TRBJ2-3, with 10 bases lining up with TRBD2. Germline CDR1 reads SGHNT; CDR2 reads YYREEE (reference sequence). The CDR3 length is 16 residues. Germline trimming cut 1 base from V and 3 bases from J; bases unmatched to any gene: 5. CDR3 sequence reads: CASSLMVAGGTDTQYF. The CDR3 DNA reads TGTGCCAGCAGCTTGATGGTAGCGGGGGGAACAGATACGCAGTATTTT. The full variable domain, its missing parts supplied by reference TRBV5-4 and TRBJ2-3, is ETGVTQSPTHLIKTRGQQVTLRCSSQSGHNTVSWYQQALGQGPQFIFQYYREEENGRGNFPPRFSGLQFPNYSSELNVNALELDDSALYLCASSLMVAGGTDTQYFGPGTRLTVL.

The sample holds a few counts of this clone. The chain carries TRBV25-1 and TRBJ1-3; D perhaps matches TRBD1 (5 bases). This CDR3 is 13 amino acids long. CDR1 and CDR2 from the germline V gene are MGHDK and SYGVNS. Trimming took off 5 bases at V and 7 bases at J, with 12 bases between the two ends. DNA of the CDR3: TGTGCCAGCAGTCCCGGGGGGGGGAACACCATATATTTT. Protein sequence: CASSPGGGNTIYF.

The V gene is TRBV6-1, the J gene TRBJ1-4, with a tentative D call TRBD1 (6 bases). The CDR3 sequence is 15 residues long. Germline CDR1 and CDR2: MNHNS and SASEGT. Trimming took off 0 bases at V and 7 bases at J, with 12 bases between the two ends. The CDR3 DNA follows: TGTGCCAGCAGTGAAGCGTGGGGGCCTGGTGAAAAACTGTTTTTT. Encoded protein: CASSEAWGPGEKLFF.

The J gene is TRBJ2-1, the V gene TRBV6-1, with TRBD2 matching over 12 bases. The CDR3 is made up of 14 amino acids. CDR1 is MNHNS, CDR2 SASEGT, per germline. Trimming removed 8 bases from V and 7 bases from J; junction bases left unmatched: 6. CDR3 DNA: TGTGCCAGCCGAGGACTAGCGGGGTGGAATGAGCAGTTCTTC. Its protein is CASRGLAGWNEQFF.

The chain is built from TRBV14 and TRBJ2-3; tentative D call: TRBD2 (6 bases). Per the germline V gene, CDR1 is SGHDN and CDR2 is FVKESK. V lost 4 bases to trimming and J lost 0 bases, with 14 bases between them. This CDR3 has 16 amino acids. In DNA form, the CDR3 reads TGTGCCAGCAGCCCTCTTAAACGGGGGAGCACAGATACGCAGTATTTT. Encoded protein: CASSPLKRGSTDTQYF.

The CDR3 region has the DNA TGTGCCTGGAGTAGTCAGCACCAAGAGACCCAGTACTTC. Its translation is CAWSSQHQETQYF. This rearrangement joins TRBV30 to TRBJ2-5; D unresolved. V was pared by 2 bases and J by 0 bases, with 7 bases between. This CDR3 has 13 amino acids. The germline V gene has CDR1 GTSNPN and CDR2 SVGIG (reference sequence).

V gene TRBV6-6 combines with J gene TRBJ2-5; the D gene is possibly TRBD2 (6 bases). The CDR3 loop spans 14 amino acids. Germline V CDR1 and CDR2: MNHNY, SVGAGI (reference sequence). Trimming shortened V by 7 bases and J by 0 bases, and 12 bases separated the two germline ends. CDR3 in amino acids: CASIDRGNQETQYF. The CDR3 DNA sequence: TGTGCCAGCATCGACCGGGGGAACCAAGAGACCCAGTACTTC.

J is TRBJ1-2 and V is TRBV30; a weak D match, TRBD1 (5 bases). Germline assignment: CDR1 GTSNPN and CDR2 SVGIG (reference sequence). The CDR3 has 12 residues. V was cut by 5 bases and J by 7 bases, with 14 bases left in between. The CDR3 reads CAWGRVGSGYTF. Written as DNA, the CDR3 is TGTGCCTGGGGCAGGGTGGGGTCTGGCTACACCTTC.

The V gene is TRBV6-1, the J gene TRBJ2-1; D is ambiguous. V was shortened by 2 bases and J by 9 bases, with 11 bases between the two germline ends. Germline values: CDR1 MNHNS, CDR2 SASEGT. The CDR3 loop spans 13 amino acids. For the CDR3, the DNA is TGTGCCAGCAGTGAACGAGCCACGGCTGAGCAGTTCTTC. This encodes CASSERATAEQFF.